This TCR beta chain comes out of a study of cytotoxic CD8 clonotypes in ibrutinib-treated CLL. Overall study context: The patients, around 10 relapsed/refractory and approximately 15 treatment-naive, included 17 who were IGHV unmutated. Response specimens were obtained following a median treatment duration of approximately 13 months, with a range of 6 to 36.

A note on this clone: Its target is unknown.

General study points: Rare overall, public clonotypes shrank or held steady under therapy. Clonality increased with ibrutinib response but returned toward baseline at progression.

Sequencing was performed with immunoSEQ multiplex PCR; in TCRdb, only in-frame clones are kept and a portion is missing. The data contain over 95,000 clones, 50% to 65% of them singletons. V gave up 6 bases and J gave up 8 bases; unmatched junction bases: 5. Germline values: CDR1 SNHLY, CDR2 FYNNEI. This CDR3 spans 12 amino acids. The receptor comes from a human donor with chronic lymphocytic leukemia. Specimen: PBMCs, collected after 24 months of ibrutinib treatment. The rearrangement joins TRBV2 to TRBJ1-1; 8 nucleotides agree with TRBD1. CDR3 nucleotides: TGTGCCAGCAGGGGAGACAGGGGAGAAGCTTTCTTT. This codes for CASRGDRGEAFF. The full variable domain, with the rest looked up from reference TRBV2 and TRBJ1-1, is EPEVTQTPSHQVTQMGQEVILRCVPISNHLYFYWYRQILGQKVEFLVSFYNNEISEKSEIFDDQFSVERPDGSNFTLKIRSTKLEDSAMYFCASRGDRGEAFFGQGTRLTVV.